What follows are 11 T cell receptor beta chains derived from one specimen sequenced in a study of blood T cell repertoires in COVID-19. Sequenced by immunoSEQ multiplex PCR; TCRdb stores in-frame clones only, minus some. The data contain roughly 180,000 clones, more than 80% of them singletons. Sequences were obtained from peripheral blood. Receptors originate from a middle-aged woman with COVID-19, enrolled during active disease.

CDR3 sequence: CASSPMQAGANVLTF. The CDR3 DNA reads as TGTGCCAGCAGCCCTATGCAGGCTGGGGCCAACGTCCTGACTTTC. The rearrangement joins TRBV5-8 to TRBJ2-6; D is uncertain. This CDR3 contains 15 residues. Germline CDR1 and CDR2: SGHTS and YDEGEE. V was trimmed by 4 bases and J by 2 bases, leaving 10 bases between them.

The genes are TRBV10-1 and TRBJ1-1; 9 bases match TRBD1. J lost 10 bases, V lost 7 bases, and 10 bases had no gene match. Germline values: CDR1 WNHNN, CDR2 SYGVQD (reference sequence). The CDR3 loop spans 13 amino acids. The CDR3 sequence is CASMPDRGSRAFF. CDR3 bases: TGCGCCAGCATGCCGGACAGGGGAAGTCGAGCTTTCTTT.

This rearrangement joins TRBV6-5 to TRBJ2-7, with 7 nucleotides matching TRBD2. Germline CDR1 and CDR2: MNHEY and SVGAGI. J was trimmed by 6 bases and V by 6 bases; bases with no gene match: 5. This CDR3 is 12 amino acids long. As DNA, the CDR3 is TGTGCCAGCAGCCTTAGCGGGCGCGAGCAGTACTTC. Translation gives CASSLSGREQYF.

In its sample, this clone was seen a few times. V usage is TRBV6-2 or TRBV6-3 and J usage is TRBJ1-5; D is uncertain. The V end lost 1 base, the J end lost 7 bases, and 8 bases lay between the germline ends. The CDR3 runs to 13 residues. Germline CDR1 MNHEY, CDR2 SVGEGT. CDR3 in DNA: TGTGCCAGCAGTTACTTAAATTTACAGCCCCAGCATTTT. This translates into CASSYLNLQPQHF.

The chain links TRBV7-9 to TRBJ1-1, with D uncertain. This CDR3 is 13 amino acids long. Germline CDR1 reads SEHNR; CDR2 reads FQNEAQ (reference sequence). Deletions cut 3 bases from V and 5 bases from J, with 10 bases between. CDR3 nucleotides: TGTGCCAGCAGCTTGGAGGGAGGGACTGAAGCTTTCTTT. Protein: CASSLEGGTEAFF.

V gene TRBV3-1 (or the pseudogene TRBV3-2) combines with J gene TRBJ1-6; 7 bases line up with TRBD1. CDR1 is LGHDT and CDR2 is YNNKEL in the germline V gene (reference sequence). The length of the CDR3 is 15 residues. V shed 2 bases, J shed 7 bases, and the junction held 5 bases outside the gene matches. The DNA for the CDR3 is TGTGCCAGCAGCCAATCATGGACAGGAAATTCACCCCTCCACTTT. It translates to CASSQSWTGNSPLHF.

This sequence joins TRBV28 and TRBJ1-5; 10 positions match TRBD1. The CDR3 has 17 amino acids. Germline V lookup: CDR1 MDHEN, CDR2 SYDVKM. Trimming cost V 4 bases and J 3 bases; bases outside gene matches: 9. For the CDR3, the DNA is TGTGCCAGCAGTTCTCGACAGGGGGCGATGGTCAATCAGCCCCAGCATTTT. As protein: CASSSRQGAMVNQPQHF.

This chain connects TRBV3-1 (or the pseudogene TRBV3-2) to TRBJ1-5; D ambiguous. Germline V CDR1 and CDR2: LGHDT, YNNKEL (reference sequence). Deletions cut 2 bases from V and 2 bases from J, with 7 bases between. The CDR3 contains 14 residues. CDR3: CASSQSGGNQPQHF. Written as DNA, the CDR3 is TGTGCCAGCAGCCAATCCGGGGGCAATCAGCCCCAGCATTTT.

The chain couples TRBV6-1 to TRBJ2-7; TRBD2 matches at 11 bases. Unmatched junction bases numbered 0, after V lost 3 bases and J lost 2 bases. CDR3 length equals 14 residues. The germline gives CDR1 MNHNS, CDR2 SASEGT. The CDR3 coding sequence is TGTGCCAGCAGTGATAGCGGGGGGGCCTACGAGCAGTACGTC. Its protein is CASSDSGGAYEQYV.

The chain combines TRBV30 with TRBJ1-6, with D possibly matching TRBD1 (6 bases). V shed 4 bases and J shed 7 bases, with 17 bases lying between them. CDR1 and CDR2 from the germline V gene are GTSNPN and SVGIG (reference sequence). The CDR3 contains 15 residues. The CDR3 protein is CAWTGQKLRNSPLHF. The CDR3 nucleotides are TGTGCCTGGACCGGACAGAAATTAAGAAATTCACCCCTCCACTTT. The full variable domain, completed using reference TRBV30 and TRBJ1-6, is SQTIHQWPATLVQPVGSPLSLECTVEGTSNPNLYWYRQAAGRGLQLLFYSVGIGQISSEVPQNLSASRPQDRQFILSSKKLLLSDSGFYLCAWTGQKLRNSPLHFGNGTRLTVT.

This chain uses TRBV18 with TRBJ2-1; TRBD2 matches 9 bases. The V and J ends lost 3 bases and 7 bases, in that order; junction bases with no gene match: 7. The CDR3 length is 15 residues. In germline, CDR1 is KGHSH, CDR2 LQKENI. The CDR3 loop is CASSPGSGSRNEQFF. DNA of the CDR3: TGTGCCAGCTCACCGGGTAGCGGGAGTAGGAATGAGCAGTTCTTC.